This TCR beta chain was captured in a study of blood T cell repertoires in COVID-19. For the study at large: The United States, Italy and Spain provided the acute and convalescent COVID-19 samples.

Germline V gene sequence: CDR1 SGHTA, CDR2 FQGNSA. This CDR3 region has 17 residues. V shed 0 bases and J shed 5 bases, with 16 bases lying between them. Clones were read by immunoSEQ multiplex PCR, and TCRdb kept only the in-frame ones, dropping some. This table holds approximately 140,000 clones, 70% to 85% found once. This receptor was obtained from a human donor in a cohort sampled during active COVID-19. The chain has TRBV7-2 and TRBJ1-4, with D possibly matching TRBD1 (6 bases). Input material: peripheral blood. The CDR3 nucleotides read TGTGCCAGCAGCTTAGCGGTCTTCAGGGGCGAGAATGAAAAACTGTTTTTT. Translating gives CASSLAVFRGENEKLFF.